This T cell receptor beta chain was profiled in a study of blood T cell repertoires in COVID-19 (TCRdb year 2020). Context from the whole study: Samples covering the acute and convalescent phases of COVID-19 were provided by collaborators in the United States, Italy and Spain. The repertoires were released in a freely available public database meant as a resource for research on the immune response to SARS-CoV-2. Nearly every sample came with metadata listing a de-identified subject ID, COVID-19 status, age in years and sex. The dataset comprised deeply sampled blood TCRbeta repertoires from subjects exposed to, actively infected with, or recovered from COVID-19. Samples came from the ongoing ImmuneRACE study (first 160 participants) plus 1,254 subjects from 6 global collaborators. The prospective study material was composed of cDNA or gDNA derived from T cells, B-cell-depleted T cells, or PBMCs. Where available, HLA class I and class II types were taken from metadata supplied by the sample provider and were not determined by assay-based typing.

The collaborating institutions used their own protocols to collect whole blood in K2EDTA tubes. For TCRbeta analysis, collaborator samples were shipped as frozen whole blood, as isolated PBMCs, or as DNA extracted from either sample type. The germline V gene encodes CDR1 SGDLS and CDR2 YYNGEE. At the junction V is shortened by 3 bases and J by 5 bases, with 8 bases in between. The CDR3 goes from the cysteine to the phenylalanine over 12 residues. The DNA shown is the 36-base CDR3, in frame from base 1. This clone was detected once. Its recognized antigen is unknown. No much larger clonotype is one base removed from it; base qualities were not supplied. The immunoSEQ Assay, a bias-controlled multiplex PCR, was used to amplify TCRbeta CDR3 regions from genomic DNA. The paper's processing steps were these. The number of nucleated cells in each sample was estimated by amplification of reference gene primers within the assay. Sequence reads were collapsed and filtered to measure the absolute abundance of every unique TCRbeta CDR3 rearrangement. For each sample, productive Simpson clonality was calculated as the square root of Simpson's diversity index over productive rearrangements. TCRdb took this table from immuneACCESS and kept in-frame rearrangements with V and J called. Such tables lack part of the clones; where checked against another copy, unresolved V genes explain under half of the gap, and the rest is unexplained. D and trimming were read from the DNA, whereas the V and J calls and clone size are those reported in that table. Here the sample has about 520,000 clones; roughly 88% occur a single time. 3.2% of the sample rests with the top ten.

General study outcomes and caveats: The quantity of clinical and demographic metadata differed by source and by participant and was supplied without curation.

The receptor's source is a human donor in a cohort sampled during active COVID-19. Sequencing was done on a sample of peripheral blood. The rearranged chain carries TRBV9 and TRBJ2-5; no confident D gene assignment can be made. The nucleotides read TGTGCCAGCAGCGCCTATTCGGAGACCCAGTACTTC. It translates as CASSAYSETQYF.